The entry below gives a single T cell receptor beta chain sequence along with its context. Clones were sequenced by immunoSEQ multiplex PCR, and TCRdb holds only the in-frame ones, with some missing. The sample lists about 300,000 clones, roughly nine tenths occurring once. The source of the sample is a study of blood T cell repertoires in COVID-19. The CDR3 length is 17 residues. The V and J ends lost 0 bases and 3 bases respectively, with 17 bases between them. Looked up from germline, CDR1 is SGHTA and CDR2 is FQGNSA. This chain links TRBV7-2 with TRBJ1-2, with a weak D call TRBD1 (5 bases). Material for sequencing was PBMCs or T cells enriched from blood (not recorded which). The clonotype comes from a woman aged 45 to 65 who had been exposed to COVID-19. CDR3 amino acids: CASSLAGGLNKDYGYTF. CDR3 DNA: TGTGCCAGCAGCTTAGCCGGGGGGTTGAACAAGGACTATGGCTACACCTTC.